This T cell receptor beta chain was identified during a study of control samples from healthy donors and cancer patients. Some clones are missing from TCRdb's copy, which holds only in-frame ones; the method was immunoSEQ multiplex PCR. The sample yields approximately 170,000 clones, just over 85% seen once. This clonotype was sampled from a woman aged 25 to 39 in good health. The sequenced material came from blood.

The CDR3 is CASHTGSPSNQPQHF. The CDR3, as DNA: TGTGCCAGTCATACCGGGTCCCCCTCCAATCAGCCCCAGCATTTT. This sequence joins TRBV28 and TRBJ1-5, with D unresolved. The ends were cut back, 9 bases at V and 3 bases at J, with 18 bases in the middle. The CDR3 has 15 residues. CDR1 is MDHEN and CDR2 is SYDVKM in the germline V gene.